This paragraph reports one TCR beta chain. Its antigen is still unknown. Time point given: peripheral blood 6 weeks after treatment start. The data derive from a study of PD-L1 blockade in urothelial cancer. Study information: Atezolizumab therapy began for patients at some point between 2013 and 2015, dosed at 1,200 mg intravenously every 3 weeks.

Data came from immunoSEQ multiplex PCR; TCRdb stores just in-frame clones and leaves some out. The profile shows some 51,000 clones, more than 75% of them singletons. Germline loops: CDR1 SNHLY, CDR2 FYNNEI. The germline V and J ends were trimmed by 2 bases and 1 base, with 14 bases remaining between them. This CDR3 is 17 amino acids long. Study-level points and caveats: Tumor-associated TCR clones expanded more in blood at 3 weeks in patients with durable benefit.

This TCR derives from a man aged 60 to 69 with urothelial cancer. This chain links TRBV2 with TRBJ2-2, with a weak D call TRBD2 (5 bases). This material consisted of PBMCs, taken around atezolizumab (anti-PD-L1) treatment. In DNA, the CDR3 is TGTGCCAGCAGTGAAATGTTAGGACTCGGGAACACCGGGGAGCTGTTTTTT. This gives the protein CASSEMLGLGNTGELFF.